These 32 T cell receptor beta chains were all obtained from the same sample, sequenced in a study of PD-1 blockade in mismatch repair-deficient tumors. This table comes from immunoSEQ multiplex PCR, and its TCRdb copy is limited to in-frame clones, with some not included. The table includes tens of thousands of clones, around 80% detected once. The starting material was PBMCs, obtained approximately 6 weeks after starting pembrolizumab. These receptor sequences come from an adult with mismatch repair-deficient cancer.

The chain carries TRBV10-3 and TRBJ2-7, with TRBD2 matching over 14 bases. This CDR3 region has 17 residues. The V gene end was trimmed by 2 bases and the J gene end by 1 base; junction bases not matched to a gene: 4. Germline V gives CDR1 ENHRY, CDR2 SYGVKD. Here the CDR3 DNA reads TGTGCCATCAGTGAGCCAGGGACTAGCGGGGGATCCTACGAGCAGTACTTC. Translating gives CAISEPGTSGGSYEQYF.

V usage is TRBV9 and J usage is TRBJ1-2, with unresolved D. Germline V gene sequence: CDR1 SGDLS, CDR2 YYNGEE. Trimming took 2 bases from V and 2 from J, leaving 13 bases between them. This CDR3 spans 15 amino acids. This CDR3 is CASSVAHTQNYGYTF. The CDR3 DNA is TGTGCCAGCAGCGTTGCTCATACGCAGAACTATGGCTACACCTTC. The full variable domain, in which reference TRBV9 and TRBJ1-2 provide the parts outside the CDR3, is DSGVTQTPKHLITATGQRVTLRCSPRSGDLSVYWYQQSLDQGLQFLIQYYNGEERAKGNILERFSAQQFPDLHSELNLSSLELGDSALYFCASSVAHTQNYGYTFGSGTRLTVV.

V and J are TRBV5-1 and TRBJ2-7, with a weak D call TRBD1 (5 bases). The CDR3 consists of 14 residues. The V end was cut by 4 bases, the J end by 2 bases, with 13 bases between. From germline, CDR1 is SGHRS and CDR2 YFSETQ. The CDR3 DNA is TGCGCCAGCAGCATGGGGCGGAGACCCTACGAGCAGTACTTC. It is translated as CASSMGRRPYEQYF.

This chain connects TRBV29-1 to TRBJ2-7; 7 bases agree with TRBD2. The CDR3 has 14 amino acids. V was clipped by 4 bases and J by 4 bases; unmatched bases: 10. Germline CDR1 and CDR2: SQVTM and ANQGSEA. CDR3 amino acids: CSVGGGTPPYEQYF. Written as DNA, the CDR3 is TGCAGCGTTGGGGGGGGGACTCCCCCATACGAGCAGTACTTC.

The chain uses TRBV15 and TRBJ2-1; the match to TRBD1 covers 8 bases. The junction had 11 bases not matched to a gene; V was cut back by 5 bases and J by 14 bases. Germline V CDR1 and CDR2: LNHNV, YYDKDF (reference sequence). CDR3 length: 13 residues. The CDR3 spells CATSRDRLSGEFF. The DNA for the CDR3 is TGTGCCACCAGCCGGGACAGGCTATCGGGGGAGTTCTTC.

The rearrangement links TRBV4-1 to TRBJ1-2; TRBD1 agrees at 7 bases. Germline CDR1 MGHRA, CDR2 YSYEKL. J gave up 3 bases and V 3 bases, and 7 bases lay outside the gene matches. The CDR3 spans 15 residues. The chain's CDR3 is CASSQQEGTDYGYTF. As DNA, the CDR3 is TGCGCCAGCAGCCAGCAAGAGGGGACAGACTATGGCTACACCTTC.

The chain employs TRBV11-3 and TRBJ2-7; D ambiguous. Between the trimmed V and J ends, which lost 0 bases and 1 base, there was a span of 10 bases. Germline loops: CDR1 SGHNT, CDR2 YENEEA. CDR3 length equals 15 residues. CDR3 amino acids: CASSLDVTLSYEQYF. CDR3 DNA sequence: TGTGCCAGCAGCTTAGATGTCACATTGTCCTACGAGCAGTACTTC.

The chain joins TRBV7-3 to TRBJ2-7; 8 bases agree with TRBD1. This CDR3 has 16 amino acids. The trim removed 0 bases at V and 1 base at J, leaving 5 bases unmatched. The germline V gene encodes CDR1 SGHTA and CDR2 FQGTGA. The CDR3 DNA sequence: TGTGCCAGCAGCTTAACGGTCGGGACAGGATCCTACGAGCAGTACTTC. Translated: CASSLTVGTGSYEQYF.

V gene TRBV5-1 combines with J gene TRBJ1-2, with a weak D call TRBD1 (5 bases). The germline V gene has CDR1 SGHRS and CDR2 YFSETQ. The CDR3 has 18 residues. V gave up 5 bases and J gave up 1 base, with 24 bases separating them. The CDR3 DNA follows: TGCGCCAGCAGTTCCCCGGGGCAGGGAGGAGCGGGTAACTATGGCTACACCTTC. Residues: CASSSPGQGGAGNYGYTF.

The chain employs TRBV4-2 and TRBJ2-7; D is possibly TRBD2 (6 bases). V was cut by 5 bases and J by 2 bases, with 28 bases left in between. CDR1 is LGHNA and CDR2 is YNFKEQ in the germline V gene. CDR3 length: 19 amino acids. CDR3 amino acids: CASSKIRGGVKRGTYEQYF. As DNA, the CDR3 is TGTGCCAGCAGCAAGATTCGAGGAGGGGTCAAAAGAGGGACCTACGAGCAGTACTTC.

V usage is TRBV28 and J usage is TRBJ2-7; D remains unclear. V lost 4 bases, J lost 0 bases, and 19 bases lay in between. CDR1 is MDHEN and CDR2 is SYDVKM in the germline V gene. This CDR3 is built from 17 residues. CDR3 sequence: CASSSPRETYDSYEQYF. DNA for the CDR3: TGTGCCAGCAGTTCCCCTCGAGAGACTTATGACTCCTACGAGCAGTACTTC.

The chain carries TRBV5-1 and TRBJ1-2; 7 positions agree with TRBD1. The germline V gene encodes CDR1 SGHRS and CDR2 YFSETQ. V trimming: 5 bases; J trimming: 6 bases; junction bases outside the gene matches: 13. This CDR3 contains 15 residues. This CDR3 reads CASRLYPDRADGYTF. DNA for the CDR3: TGCGCCAGCAGGCTGTACCCCGACAGGGCTGATGGCTACACCTTC.

The chain combines TRBV6-4 with TRBJ2-1; 7 bases map to TRBD2. CDR3 length: 15 amino acids. J was trimmed by 5 bases and V by 5 bases; bases with no gene match: 9. Germline CDR1 is MRHNA and CDR2 is SNTAGT. The CDR3 region has the DNA TGTGCCAGCAGTCTAGCGGCCGAAGGGAACAATGAGCAGTTCTTC. Protein: CASSLAAEGNNEQFF.

V gene TRBV27 combines with J gene TRBJ2-3, with D tentatively TRBD1 (5 bases). This CDR3 has 14 residues. Germline V gives CDR1 MNHEY, CDR2 SMNVEV (reference sequence). Trimming stripped 9 bases from V and 4 bases from J, with 17 bases between. CDR3 in DNA: TGTGCCAGAGTTGACAGCCTCACTTCAGATACGCAGTATTTT. Protein sequence: CARVDSLTSDTQYF.

The gene calls are TRBV7-3 and TRBJ1-1; possibly TRBD1 for D (6 bases). Germline V gene sequence: CDR1 SGHTA, CDR2 FQGTGA. CDR3 length equals 15 residues. Trimming took 1 base from V and 5 from J, leaving 14 bases between them. This chain's CDR3 is CASSLIGGAATEAFF. In DNA, the CDR3 is TGTGCCAGCAGCTTAATTGGGGGCGCGGCGACTGAAGCTTTCTTT.

The chain has TRBV4-2 and TRBJ2-6; 11 positions match TRBD2. Germline assignment: CDR1 LGHNA and CDR2 YNFKEQ. The CDR3 totals 21 residues. V was clipped by 1 base and J by 1 base; unmatched bases: 12. The CDR3 nucleotides read TGTGCCAGCAGCCAAGCCCCTTTACTAGCGGGAGTGGTATCTGGGGCCAACGTCCTGACTTTC. Its translation is CASSQAPLLAGVVSGANVLTF.

The chain joins TRBV18 to TRBJ2-1, with 8 bases lining up with TRBD1. The V segment lost 3 bases and the J segment 4 bases; nucleotides outside the gene matches: 11. The length of the CDR3 is 17 residues. In germline, CDR1 is KGHSH, CDR2 LQKENI. The CDR3 sequence is CASSPSRRGREYNEQFF. CDR3 nucleotide sequence: TGTGCCAGCTCACCGTCCCGCAGGGGGCGAGAGTACAATGAGCAGTTCTTC.

This rearrangement joins TRBV29-1 to TRBJ2-5, with TRBD2 as a possible D gene (5 bases). Germline-derived CDR1 and CDR2 are SQVTM and ANQGSEA. This CDR3 comprises 11 residues. Deletions cut 4 bases from V and 5 bases from J, with 8 bases between. The CDR3 DNA is TGCAGCGTTGGAGGCGGGGAGACCCAGTACTTC. This sequence encodes CSVGGGETQYF.

Concerning this clone: A read error may produce the germline difference seen at one junction end. This chain's CDR3 is CASRLAGGPYSEQFF. Written as DNA, the CDR3 is TGTGCCAGCAGACTAGCGGGAGGGCCATACAGTGAGCAGTTCTTC. V is TRBV28 and J is TRBJ2-1; 13 bases agree with TRBD2. CDR1 is MDHEN, CDR2 SYDVKM, per germline. The CDR3 is made up of 15 amino acids.

This clone rates as medium-sized. V gene TRBV7-9 combines with J gene TRBJ1-1; D is perhaps TRBD1 (5 bases). Germline-derived CDR1 and CDR2 are SEHNR and FQNEAQ (reference sequence). Trimming shortened V by 1 base and J by 5 bases, and 17 bases separated the two germline ends. The CDR3 spans 16 residues. The CDR3 is CASSLGSAGSETEAFF. CDR3 bases: TGTGCCAGCAGCTTAGGTTCTGCAGGGTCTGAAACTGAAGCTTTCTTT. The full variable domain, completed using reference TRBV7-9 and TRBJ1-1, is DTGVSQNPRHKITKRGQNVTFRCDPISEHNRLYWYRQTLGQGPEFLTYFQNEAQLEKSRLLSDRFSAERPKGSFSTLEIQRTEQGDSAMYLCASSLGSAGSETEAFFGQGTRLTVV.

The chain recombines TRBV6-6 with TRBJ1-1; D ambiguous. V lost 4 bases and J 7 bases, leaving 13 bases between the germline ends. The CDR3 runs 13 residues. In germline, CDR1 is MNHNY, CDR2 SVGAGI (reference sequence). CDR3 protein: CASSSGTALEAFF. The DNA for the CDR3 is TGTGCCAGCAGTTCGGGAACAGCTCTTGAAGCTTTCTTT.

V usage is TRBV25-1 and J usage is TRBJ2-1, with a possible D match to TRBD1 (6 bases). Germline loops: CDR1 MGHDK, CDR2 SYGVNS. The V gene lost 3 bases and the J gene lost 7 bases, with 7 bases spanning the gap. This CDR3 is 12 amino acids long. This CDR3 is CASSDQGNEQFF. DNA for the CDR3: TGTGCCAGCAGTGACCAGGGGAATGAGCAGTTCTTC.

This clone appeared a few times. V is TRBV6-5 and J is TRBJ1-5; tentative D call: TRBD1 (5 bases). V gave up 4 bases and J gave up 3 bases, with 10 bases separating them. Germline V lookup: CDR1 MNHEY, CDR2 SVGAGI. The CDR3 length is 14 residues. CDR3 sequence: CASSSTVYNQPQHF. The DNA for the CDR3 is TGTGCCAGCAGTTCGACAGTCTACAATCAGCCCCAGCATTTT.

The J gene is TRBJ2-1, the V gene TRBV6-1; a possible D gene is TRBD1 (6 bases). Germline V gene lookup returns CDR1 MNHNS and CDR2 SASEGT. Trimming removed 5 bases at V and 0 bases at J, with 11 bases between. CDR3 size: 15 residues. The CDR3 sequence is CASSFQGGSYNEQFF. The DNA for the CDR3 is TGTGCCAGCAGTTTTCAAGGGGGCTCCTACAATGAGCAGTTCTTC.

Concerning this clone: Other DNA sequences in the same sample also yield this CDR3. Here the CDR3 DNA reads TGTGCCAGCAGCAGGGGGTACGAGCAGTACTTC. Amino acid sequence: CASSRGYEQYF. The rearrangement links TRBV2 to TRBJ2-7; 7 bases are a match to TRBD1. CDR1 is SNHLY, CDR2 FYNNEI, per germline. CDR3 length equals 11 residues. V shed 6 bases and J 4 bases; nucleotides not matched to a gene: 0.

CDR3 nucleotides: TGCGCCAGCAGCTCCCTCAGGGAAAGCACAGATACGCAGTATTTT. It codes for CASSSLRESTDTQYF. This sequence joins TRBV5-1 and TRBJ2-3; a possible D gene is TRBD1 (5 bases). The CDR3 runs to 15 residues. Deletions cut 3 bases from V and 0 bases from J, with 11 bases between. The germline V gene has CDR1 SGHRS and CDR2 YFSETQ.

This chain joins TRBV2 and TRBJ2-5; tentatively, D is TRBD1 (6 bases). Trimming took off 5 bases at V and 5 bases at J, with 12 bases between the two ends. Germline V gene lookup returns CDR1 SNHLY and CDR2 FYNNEI. The CDR3 consists of 13 residues. As DNA, the CDR3 is TGTGCCAGCAGTAACCCAGGGGTCGAGACCCAGTACTTC. The encoded protein is CASSNPGVETQYF. The complete variable domain, with remaining parts taken from reference TRBV2 and TRBJ2-5, reads EPEVTQTPSHQVTQMGQEVILRCVPISNHLYFYWYRQILGQKVEFLVSFYNNEISEKSEIFDDQFSVERPDGSNFTLKIRSTKLEDSAMYFCASSNPGVETQYFGPGTRLLVL.

CDR3 nucleotides: TGTGCCAGTAGTATGGACAGGGAAAACTATGGCTACACCTTC. Translated: CASSMDRENYGYTF. V usage is TRBV19 and J usage is TRBJ1-2, with 8 bases that match TRBD1. CDR1 and CDR2 from the germline V gene are LNHDA and SQIVND (reference sequence). The CDR3 consists of 14 residues. Trimming cost V 3 bases and J 2 bases; bases outside gene matches: 2.

The J gene is TRBJ2-7, the V gene TRBV28; the D is unclear. Germline V gives CDR1 MDHEN, CDR2 SYDVKM. The CDR3 contains 12 residues. V dropped 6 bases and J dropped 4 bases, with 10 bases sitting between them. CDR3 coding DNA: TGTGCCAGCAGCCTATCGAGTTACGAGCAGTACTTC. Protein sequence: CASSLSSYEQYF.

This sequence joins TRBV5-1 and TRBJ1-5, with D uncertain. The germline V gene has CDR1 SGHRS and CDR2 YFSETQ. Trimming left V 0 bases short and J 5 bases short, with 6 bases between. The length of the CDR3 is 13 residues. The CDR3, as DNA: TGCGCCAGCAGCTTGGCCCAGGATCAGCCCCAGCATTTT. This gives the protein CASSLAQDQPQHF.

The chain has TRBV4-1 and TRBJ2-5, with 7 nucleotides matching TRBD1. V lost 0 bases to trimming and J lost 5 bases; unmatched junction nucleotides: 15. The CDR3 has 18 residues. Germline-derived CDR1 and CDR2 are MGHRA and YSYEKL. The CDR3 is CASSQEKGRQGRRETQYF. The CDR3 DNA reads TGCGCCAGCAGCCAAGAAAAAGGGAGACAGGGACGGAGGGAGACCCAGTACTTC.

The genes are TRBV7-3 and TRBJ2-7; D is possibly TRBD2 (6 bases). Germline loops: CDR1 SGHTA, CDR2 FQGTGA. V lost 5 bases and J 2 bases, leaving 16 bases between the germline ends. CDR3 size: 15 residues. For the CDR3, the DNA is TGTGCCAGCAGCCCTGGCGGGACCCCACCCTACGAGCAGTACTTC. It encodes CASSPGGTPPYEQYF.